This paragraph covers one TCR beta chain sequence. Its specificity is unknown. This sample is part of a study of cytomegalovirus exposure and HLA in healthy donors. Study-wide findings and caveats: The investigators catalogued about 170 TCR beta chains as cytomegalovirus-associated.

This CDR3 is built from 12 residues. Germline V lookup: CDR1 SGHAT, CDR2 FQNNGV. Trimming cost V 0 bases and J 5 bases, with 4 bases left between them. The assay was immunoSEQ multiplex PCR, and TCRdb's table has in-frame clones only and misses some. This sample has some 150,000 clones, with about 86% found just once. This TCR derives from a human donor in good health. The rearrangement uses TRBV11-2 and TRBJ1-1; D gene unclear. Specimen: PBMCs. The chain's CDR3 is CASSLDGTEAFF. The CDR3 DNA is TGTGCCAGCAGCTTAGACGGGACTGAAGCTTTCTTT.